The sequence of this T cell receptor beta chain was determined in a study of blood T cell repertoires in COVID-19 (dated by TCRdb to the early 2020s). With respect to the entire study: Collaborator samples came from the United States, Italy and Spain and covered acute and convalescent phases of COVID-19. The material from the prospective study consisted of cDNA or gDNA derived from T cells, B-cell-depleted T cells, or PBMCs. Deeply sampled blood TCRbeta repertoires from subjects exposed to, actively infected with, or recovered from COVID-19 were included in the dataset. The repertoires were released in a freely available public database intended as a resource for research on the immune response to SARS-CoV-2. The samples were drawn from the first 160 participants of the ongoing ImmuneRACE study and from roughly 1,300 subjects provided by 6 global collaborators. A de-identified subject ID, COVID-19 status, age in years and sex were almost always included in the sample metadata. Where HLA class I and class II types were available, the types were taken from metadata supplied by the sample provider, not from assay-based typing. What the research found in general, with its limitations: The amount of clinical and demographic metadata varied by source and participant and was provided uncurated.

Comments on this clone: Its antigen specificity is not known. No much larger clone exists at a distance of one base, and base qualities are not known.

TCRbeta CDR3 regions were amplified from genomic DNA using the immunoSEQ Assay, a bias-controlled multiplex PCR. Processing in the source paper ran as follows. Nucleated cell counts per sample were estimated from amplification of reference gene primers within the assay. Sequence reads were collapsed and filtered to measure the absolute abundance of every unique TCRbeta CDR3 rearrangement. For each sample, productive Simpson clonality was calculated by taking the square root of Simpson's diversity index across productive rearrangements. TCRdb carries this immuneACCESS record with in-frame sequences only. Its versions omit some clonotypes, under half of them owing to an unresolved V gene in the studies checked, with the rest unexplained. Clone size and V and J calls were adopted from that table, with D and trimming inferred from the DNA. This sample gives about 95,000 clones in total; roughly 81% of them show up just once. Approximately 4.6% of the sample is in the top ten clones.

Via the germline V gene, CDR1 is SGHRS and CDR2 YFSETQ. The germline V end is reduced by 0 bases and the J end by 5 bases; junction bases left unmatched: 5. The CDR3 sequence holds 15 residues, the cysteine and phenylalanine included. CDR3 DNA only is kept here, 45 bases in frame from base 1. In Seattle, one collaborating source enrolled patients while the infection was active and tracked those patients longitudinally over the course of disease. Each collaborating institution followed its own protocols to collect whole blood in K2EDTA tubes. For TCRbeta analysis, collaborators shipped samples in one of three forms: frozen whole blood, isolated PBMCs, or DNA extracted from either of those sample types.

This receptor was taken from a man at least 80 years old with COVID-19, enrolled during active disease. The material sequenced was peripheral blood. The V and J genes are TRBV5-1 and TRBJ2-3; TRBD1 agrees with 8 junctional bases. The CDR3 here reads CASSLAGGEVDTQYF. At the DNA level, the sequence is TGCGCCAGCAGCTTGGCAGGGGGCGAGGTAGATACGCAGTATTTT.